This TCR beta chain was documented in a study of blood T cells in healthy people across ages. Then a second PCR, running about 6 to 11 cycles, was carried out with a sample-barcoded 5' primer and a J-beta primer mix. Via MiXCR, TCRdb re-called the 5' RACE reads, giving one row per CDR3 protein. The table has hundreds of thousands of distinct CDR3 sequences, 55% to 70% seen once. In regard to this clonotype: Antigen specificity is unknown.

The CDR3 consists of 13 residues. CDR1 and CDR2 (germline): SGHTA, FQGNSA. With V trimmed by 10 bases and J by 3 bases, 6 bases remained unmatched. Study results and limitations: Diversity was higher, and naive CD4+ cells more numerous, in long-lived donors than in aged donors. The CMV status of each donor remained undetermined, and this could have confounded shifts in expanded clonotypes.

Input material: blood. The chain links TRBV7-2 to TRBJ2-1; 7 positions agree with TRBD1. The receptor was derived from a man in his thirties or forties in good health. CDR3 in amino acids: CAIGTDNYNEQFF. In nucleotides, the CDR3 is TGTGCCATCGGGACAGACAACTACAATGAGCAGTTCTTC.